This T cell receptor (beta chain) was found in a study of shared clonotypes between healthy human individuals. A split of CD4+ cells into CD45RA+ naive and CD45RA-negative memory subsets was performed. TCRdb's copy holds only in-frame clones and misses some; the assay was immunoSEQ multiplex PCR. The sample includes 2 million to 2.5 million clones, roughly 92% of them seen just once. V was shortened by 0 bases and J by 6 bases, with 19 bases between the two germline ends. This CDR3 comprises 16 residues. CDR1 and CDR2 (germline): SGDLS, YYNGEE. Note on this clone: Antigen unknown.

Study-level results: Researchers found naive subsets generally carried larger estimated richness than memory subsets.

This TCR derives from a man between 18 and 29 years old in good health. Some clones in this sample may be carry-over from other donors' samples. Sequenced sample: naive CD4+ T cells from PBMCs. Stated subset: CD45RA+ positively selected. V is TRBV9 and J is TRBJ2-7; D is ambiguous. CDR3 region: CASSVDIGETGPEQYF. Written as DNA, the CDR3 is TGTGCCAGCAGCGTAGATATCGGCGAGACGGGTCCCGAGCAGTACTTC.